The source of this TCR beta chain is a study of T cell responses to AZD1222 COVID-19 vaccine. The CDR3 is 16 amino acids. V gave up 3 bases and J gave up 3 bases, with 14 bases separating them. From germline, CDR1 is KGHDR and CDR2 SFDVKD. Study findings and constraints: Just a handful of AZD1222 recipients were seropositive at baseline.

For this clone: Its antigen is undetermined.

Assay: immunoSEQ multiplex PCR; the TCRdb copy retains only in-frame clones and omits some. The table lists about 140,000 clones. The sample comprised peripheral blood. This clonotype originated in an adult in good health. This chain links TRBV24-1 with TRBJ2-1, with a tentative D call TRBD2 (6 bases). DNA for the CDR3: TGTGCCACCAGTGATCAACCGGGACTCCTCTACAATGAGCAGTTCTTC. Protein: CATSDQPGLLYNEQFF.